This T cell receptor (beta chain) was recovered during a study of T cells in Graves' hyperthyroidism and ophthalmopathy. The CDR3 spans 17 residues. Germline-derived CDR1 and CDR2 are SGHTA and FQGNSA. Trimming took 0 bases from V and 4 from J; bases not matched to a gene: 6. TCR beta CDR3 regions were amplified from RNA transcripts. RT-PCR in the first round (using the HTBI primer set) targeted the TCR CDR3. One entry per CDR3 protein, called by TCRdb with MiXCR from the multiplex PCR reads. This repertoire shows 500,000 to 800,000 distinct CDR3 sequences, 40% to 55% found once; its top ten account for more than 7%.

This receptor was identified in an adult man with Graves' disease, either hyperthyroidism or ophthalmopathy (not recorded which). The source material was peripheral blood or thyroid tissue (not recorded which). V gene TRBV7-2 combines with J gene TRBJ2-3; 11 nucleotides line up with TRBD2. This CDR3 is CASSLALSGRGPDTQYF. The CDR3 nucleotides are TGTGCCAGCAGCTTAGCGCTTAGCGGGAGGGGTCCAGATACGCAGTATTTT.